The 11 T cell receptor beta chains below all came from one sample that was sequenced in a study of OX40 agonist ivuxolimab in advanced cancers. Library method: the immunoSEQ multiplex PCR assay. This is the immuneACCESS table as TCRdb keeps it, with only in-frame sequences that have V and J called. A part of the clones is gone; compared with another copy, unresolved V genes explain less than half, and the rest is unexplained. Present in this sample are approximately 46,000 clones, over 70% of which were seen just once. About 3.9% of the sample lies in the top ten. The specimen was CD4+ or CD8+ T cells sorted from blood, collected in a trial of the OX40 agonist ivuxolimab. The receptors here all came from an adult with an advanced solid tumor such as melanoma, head and neck, liver or kidney cancer.

This sequence joins TRBV28 and TRBJ1-6; D is perhaps TRBD1 (5 bases). CDR1 and CDR2 (germline): MDHEN, SYDVKM. The V and J ends lost 3 bases and 8 bases respectively, with 17 bases between them. The CDR3 is made up of 16 amino acids. CDR3 residues: CASSLDTTRRDSPLHF. In nucleotides, the CDR3 is TGTGCCAGCAGTTTGGACACAACTCGCCGGGATTCACCCCTCCACTTT.

This clone occurred a few times. This chain links TRBV5-5 with TRBJ2-2; 8 nucleotides agree with TRBD2. V was clipped by 4 bases and J by 4 bases; unmatched bases: 9. The CDR3 has 16 residues. Germline CDR1 is SGHKS and CDR2 is YYEKEE (reference sequence). The CDR3 is CASSPGAGVSTGELFF. The CDR3 DNA reads TGTGCCAGCAGCCCCGGAGCGGGGGTTTCCACCGGGGAGCTGTTTTTT. Full variable domain (outside the CDR3, taken from reference TRBV5-5 and TRBJ2-2): DAGVTQSPTHLIKTRGQQVTLRCSPISGHKSVSWYQQVLGQGPQFIFQYYEKEERGRGNFPDRFSARQFPNYSSELNVNALLLGDSALYLCASSPGAGVSTGELFFGEGSRLTVL.

The chain joins TRBV27 to TRBJ1-2; no definite D call. CDR3 length: 13 amino acids. Looked up from germline, CDR1 is MNHEY and CDR2 is SMNVEV (reference sequence). The V end was cut by 0 bases, the J end by 5 bases, with 7 bases between. As DNA, the CDR3 is TGTGCCAGCAGTTTATCCCGATATTATGGCTACACCTTC. Translated: CASSLSRYYGYTF.

The chain joins TRBV5-6 to TRBJ2-2; TRBD1 agrees at 10 bases. J gave up 4 bases and V 1 base, and 4 bases lay outside the gene matches. The germline gives CDR1 SGHDT, CDR2 YYEEEE. This CDR3 region has 16 residues. The CDR3, as DNA: TGTGCCAGCAGCTTGCGGGACAGGGGTTTCACCGGGGAGCTGTTTTTT. It translates to CASSLRDRGFTGELFF.

The chain is built from TRBV28 and TRBJ2-1, with D hard to call. The length of the CDR3 is 13 residues. Germline loops: CDR1 MDHEN, CDR2 SYDVKM. V shed 5 bases and J shed 10 bases, with 15 bases lying between them. CDR3 bases: TGTGCCAGCAGTGACCCCGTGAAGGAAGAGCAGTTCTTC. This codes for CASSDPVKEEQFF.

This chain joins TRBV10-2 and TRBJ2-1; D is perhaps TRBD2 (6 bases). Germline loops: CDR1 WSHSY, CDR2 SAAADI. The CDR3 has 16 residues. Trimming stripped 6 bases from V and 3 bases from J, with 18 bases between. CDR3 DNA: TGCGCCAGCAGGAGGGCGGGACGGATCTTCTACAATGAGCAGTTCTTC. Its protein product is CASRRAGRIFYNEQFF.

The chain uses TRBV5-1 and TRBJ1-1; 7 bases are a match to TRBD1. The germline V gene encodes CDR1 SGHRS and CDR2 YFSETQ. Trimming took 4 bases from V and 0 from J; bases not matched to a gene: 9. The CDR3 length is 16 residues. The CDR3 coding sequence is TGCGCCAGCAGCCAGGGGGTAGGCAGTATGAACACTGAAGCTTTCTTT. This encodes CASSQGVGSMNTEAFF.

The V and J genes are TRBV28 and TRBJ2-7; maybe TRBD1 (5 bases). The ends were cut back, 7 bases at V and 3 bases at J, with 10 bases in the middle. This CDR3 spans 12 amino acids. In germline, CDR1 is MDHEN, CDR2 SYDVKM. In DNA, the CDR3 is TGTGCCAGCACGCAGGGCGACTACGAGCAGTACTTC. Encoded protein: CASTQGDYEQYF.

The chain uses TRBV7-9 and TRBJ2-1; tentatively, D is TRBD2 (5 bases). The ends were cut back, 7 bases at V and 9 bases at J, with 13 bases in the middle. Per the germline V gene, CDR1 is SEHNR and CDR2 is FQNEAQ (reference sequence). The CDR3 extends over 12 amino acids. CDR3: CASISESGEQFF. DNA of the CDR3: TGTGCCAGCATCTCTGAGAGCGGTGAGCAGTTCTTC.

CDR3 bases: TGTGCCAGCAGCTTAGCGCTACGCTCGGGAGCCAACGTCCTGACTTTC. Amino acid sequence: CASSLALRSGANVLTF. The chain employs TRBV7-8 and TRBJ2-6; D is possibly TRBD2 (5 bases). Germline CDR1 reads SGHVS; CDR2 reads FQNEAQ. The CDR3 extends over 16 amino acids. V was clipped by 0 bases and J by 7 bases, with 13 bases between them.

This sequence joins TRBV28 and TRBJ2-2; D not resolved. CDR3 length equals 14 residues. V was trimmed by 10 bases and J by 4 bases, leaving 16 bases between them. The germline V gene encodes CDR1 MDHEN and CDR2 SYDVKM. The chain's CDR3 is CATSLARLTGELFF. The CDR3 coding sequence is TGTGCCACCTCTCTCGCGCGGCTCACCGGGGAGCTGTTTTTT.